The rows below give T cell receptor beta chains drawn from one sample of a study of a mutant IDH1 vaccine in newly diagnosed glioma. These receptors are not linked to any known antigen. Measured with immunoSEQ multiplex PCR; TCRdb has only the in-frame clones, and not every one. The sample consists of tens of thousands of clones, 70% to 85% of them appearing once. This specimen was PBMCs, taken from a glioma patient whose treatment included an IDH1 peptide vaccine. Every receptor here comes from a man between 25 and 39 years old with glioma. CDR3s include the opening cysteine and the closing phenylalanine or tryptophan. Fields, in order: J gene, V gene, CDR3 protein.

>TRBJ2-4|TRBV5-5
CASSLFGTGENIQYF
>TRBJ2-5|TRBV28
CASTPSGTGQETQYF
>TRBJ2-7|TRBV7-3
CASSLARAYEQYF
>TRBJ2-3|TRBV5-1
CASSLESATADTQYF
>TRBJ1-6|TRBV4-3
CASSQGQGSNSPLHF
>TRBJ2-1|TRBV28
CASSPPGGYNEQFF
>TRBJ2-5|TRBV2
CATWGGQETQYF
>TRBJ1-1|TRBV29-1
CSVEDLGGMNTEAFF
>TRBJ1-2|TRBV5-4
CASSFRGSNYGYTF
>TRBJ1-6|TRBV7-9
CASRLDGINSPLHF
>TRBJ2-3|TRBV6-4
CASSENSGGADTQYF
>TRBJ2-3|TRBV28
CASSRTPPSGATDTQYF
>TRBJ2-5|TRBV6-1
CASSETGLAGGETQYF
>TRBJ2-7|TRBV13
CASSSRLAGALYEQYF
>TRBJ2-7|TRBV7-2
CASSRGQGAYEQYF
>TRBJ2-1|TRBV29-1
CSVEASGGPISPYNEQFF
>TRBJ2-5|TRBV11-1
CASSLTVTGEMWETQYF
>TRBJ1-6|TRBV4-2
CASSQDKNSPLHF
>TRBJ2-3|TRBV29-1
CSVQGDSLSTDTQYF
>TRBJ1-6|TRBV14
CASSQRRDSPLHF
>TRBJ1-1|TRBV6-5
CASRWTGGTAFF
>TRBJ2-6|TRBV18
CASSRDYAGANVLTF
>TRBJ2-7|TRBV2
CASMTGESYEQYF
>TRBJ2-7|TRBV5-1
CASSLNLAGNGEQYF
>TRBJ1-4|TRBV6-1
CASRMRTGIEKLFF
>TRBJ2-2|TRBV7-2
CASSDPGYTGELFF
>TRBJ2-2|TRBV19
CASSIGRGSGELFF
>TRBJ2-2|TRBV7-3
CASSLLANTGELFF
>TRBJ2-5|TRBV27
CASSFLAGGPQETQYF
>TRBJ1-5|TRBV27
CASSFYSNQPQHF
>TRBJ1-2|TRBV6-1
CASSDWGASNYGYTF
>TRBJ2-6|TRBV25-1
CASSDPGQGVAGANVLTF
>TRBJ1-4|TRBV28
CASRLNEKLFF